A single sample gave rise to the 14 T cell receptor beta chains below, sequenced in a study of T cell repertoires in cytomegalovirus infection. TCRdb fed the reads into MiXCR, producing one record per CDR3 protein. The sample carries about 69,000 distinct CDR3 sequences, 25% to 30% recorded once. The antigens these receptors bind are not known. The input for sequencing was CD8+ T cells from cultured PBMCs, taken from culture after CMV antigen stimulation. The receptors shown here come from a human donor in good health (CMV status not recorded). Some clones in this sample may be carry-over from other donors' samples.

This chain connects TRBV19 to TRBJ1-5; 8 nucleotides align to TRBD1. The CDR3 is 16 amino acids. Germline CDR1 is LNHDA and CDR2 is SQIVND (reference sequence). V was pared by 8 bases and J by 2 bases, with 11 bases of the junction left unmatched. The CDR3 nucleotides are TGTGCCAGTTCGGGCACCGGGACAGGCGGCAATCAGCCCCAGCATTTT. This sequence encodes CASSGTGTGGNQPQHF.

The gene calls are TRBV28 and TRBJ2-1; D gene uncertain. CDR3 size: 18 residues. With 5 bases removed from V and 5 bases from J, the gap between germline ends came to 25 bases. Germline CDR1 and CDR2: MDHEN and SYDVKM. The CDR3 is CASSGISPAYPRDNEQFF. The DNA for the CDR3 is TGTGCCAGCAGTGGCATTTCCCCCGCTTACCCCCGGGACAATGAGCAGTTCTTC.

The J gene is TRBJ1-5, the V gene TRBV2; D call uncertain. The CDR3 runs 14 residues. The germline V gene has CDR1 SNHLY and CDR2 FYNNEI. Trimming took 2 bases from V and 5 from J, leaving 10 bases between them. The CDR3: CASSEINRDQPQHF. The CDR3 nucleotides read TGTGCCAGCAGTGAAATAAATAGGGATCAGCCCCAGCATTTT.

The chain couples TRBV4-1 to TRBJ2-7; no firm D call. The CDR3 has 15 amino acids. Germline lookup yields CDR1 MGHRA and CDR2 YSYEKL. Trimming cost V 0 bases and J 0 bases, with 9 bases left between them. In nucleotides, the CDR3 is TGCGCCAGCAGCCAAGAAGGACGGGCCTCCTACGAGCAGTACTTC. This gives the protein CASSQEGRASYEQYF.

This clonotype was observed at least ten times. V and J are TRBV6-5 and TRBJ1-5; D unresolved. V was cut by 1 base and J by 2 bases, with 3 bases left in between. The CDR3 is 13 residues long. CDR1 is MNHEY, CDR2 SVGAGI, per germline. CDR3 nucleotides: TGTGCCAGCAGTTACTTCCGCAATCAGCCCCAGCATTTT. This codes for CASSYFRNQPQHF.

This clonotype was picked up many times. In nucleotides, the CDR3 is TGCAGTGCCCAATCCGCACCGGGACTAGCGGGGGTTTACAATGAGCAGTTCTTC. It codes for CSAQSAPGLAGVYNEQFF. This chain uses TRBV20-1 with TRBJ2-1, with 14 positions matching TRBD2. Unmatched junction bases numbered 14, after V lost 6 bases and J lost 4 bases. This CDR3 is built from 18 residues. Germline V gives CDR1 DFQATT, CDR2 SNEGSKA (reference sequence).

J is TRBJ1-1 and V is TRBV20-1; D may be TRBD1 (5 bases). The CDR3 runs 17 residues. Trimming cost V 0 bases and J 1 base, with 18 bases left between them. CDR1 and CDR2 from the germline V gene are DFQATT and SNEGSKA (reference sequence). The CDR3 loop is CSARDSVTGLKNTEAFF. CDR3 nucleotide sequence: TGCAGTGCTAGAGATTCGGTTACGGGACTCAAGAACACTGAAGCTTTCTTT.

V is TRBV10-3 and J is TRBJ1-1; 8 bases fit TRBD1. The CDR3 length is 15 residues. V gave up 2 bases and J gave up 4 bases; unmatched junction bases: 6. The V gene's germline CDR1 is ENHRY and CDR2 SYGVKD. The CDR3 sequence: CAISEPGQGVTEAFF. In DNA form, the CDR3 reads TGTGCCATCAGTGAGCCAGGACAGGGCGTCACTGAAGCTTTCTTT.

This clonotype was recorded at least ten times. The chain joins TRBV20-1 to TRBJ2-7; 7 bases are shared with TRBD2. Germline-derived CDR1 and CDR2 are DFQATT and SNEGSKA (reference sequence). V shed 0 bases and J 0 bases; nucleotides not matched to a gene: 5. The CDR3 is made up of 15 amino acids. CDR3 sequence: CSARDPGGSSYEQYF. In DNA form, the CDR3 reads TGCAGTGCTAGAGATCCGGGGGGAAGCTCCTACGAGCAGTACTTC.

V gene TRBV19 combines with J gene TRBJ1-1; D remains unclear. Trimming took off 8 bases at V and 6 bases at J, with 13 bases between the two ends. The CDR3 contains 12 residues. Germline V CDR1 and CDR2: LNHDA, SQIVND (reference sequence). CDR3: CASQTPLAEAFF. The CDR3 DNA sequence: TGTGCCAGTCAGACACCCCTCGCTGAAGCTTTCTTT.

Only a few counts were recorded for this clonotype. The CDR3 reads CASSSKDFNTEAFF. CDR3 DNA: TGCGCCAGCAGCTCCAAGGACTTTAACACTGAAGCTTTCTTT. The gene calls are TRBV5-1 and TRBJ1-1; D ambiguous. V was pared by 3 bases and J by 2 bases, with 11 bases between. In germline, CDR1 is SGHRS, CDR2 YFSETQ. The CDR3 loop spans 14 amino acids.

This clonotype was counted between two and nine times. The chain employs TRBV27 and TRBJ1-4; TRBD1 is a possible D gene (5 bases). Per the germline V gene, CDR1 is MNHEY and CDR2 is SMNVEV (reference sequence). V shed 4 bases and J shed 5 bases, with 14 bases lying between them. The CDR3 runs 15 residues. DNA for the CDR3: TGTGCCAGCAGTTCTTTGGGGGTTCAGAATGAAAAACTGTTTTTT. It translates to CASSSLGVQNEKLFF.

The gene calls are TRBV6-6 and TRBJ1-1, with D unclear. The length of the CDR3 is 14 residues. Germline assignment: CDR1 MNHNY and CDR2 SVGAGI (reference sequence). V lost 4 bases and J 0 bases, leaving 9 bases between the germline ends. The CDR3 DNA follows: TGTGCCAGCAGTTTAGTACACCTGAACACTGAAGCTTTCTTT. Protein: CASSLVHLNTEAFF.

The CDR3 bases are TGTGCCAGCAGCCAAGCCAGGACTAGCGGTAACAATGAGCAGTTCTTC. Its protein is CASSQARTSGNNEQFF. This chain connects TRBV3-1 to TRBJ2-1, with 10 bases identical to TRBD2. Germline V gene sequence: CDR1 LGHDT, CDR2 YNNKEL (reference sequence). The CDR3 has 16 residues. After removal of 1 base from V and 5 bases from J, the junction contained 5 bases not matched to a gene.